This T cell receptor beta chain emerged from a study of T-cell memory formation after mild COVID-19. Germline CDR1 and CDR2: LGHNA and YNFKEQ. The length of the CDR3 is 13 residues. Trimming cost V 4 bases and J 4 bases, with 10 bases left between them. General study findings and limits: SARS-CoV-2 specificity of second-wave clones peaking day 37 was unconfirmed.

After 5'RACE with constant-segment primers, TCR alpha and TCR beta cDNA libraries carrying sample barcodes and UMIs were obtained. TCRdb ran MiXCR on the 5' RACE reads and lists one entry per CDR3 protein. The repertoire holds roughly 52,000 distinct CDR3 sequences, over 7.5% seen once, with 0.9% to 1.5% in the top ten. Concerning this clonotype itself: The antigen remains undetermined.

Sequencing was carried out using PBMCs or a T cell subset sorted from them (not recorded which). The receptor was isolated from a man younger than 35 who had mild COVID-19 (a few samples of this study predate the infection). Cell type and time point are not known. V is TRBV4-2 and J is TRBJ1-2, with D possibly TRBD1 on 6 matching bases. CDR3 residues: CASSRTDGYGYTF. For the CDR3, the DNA is TGTGCCAGCAGCCGGACAGACGGCTATGGCTACACCTTC.